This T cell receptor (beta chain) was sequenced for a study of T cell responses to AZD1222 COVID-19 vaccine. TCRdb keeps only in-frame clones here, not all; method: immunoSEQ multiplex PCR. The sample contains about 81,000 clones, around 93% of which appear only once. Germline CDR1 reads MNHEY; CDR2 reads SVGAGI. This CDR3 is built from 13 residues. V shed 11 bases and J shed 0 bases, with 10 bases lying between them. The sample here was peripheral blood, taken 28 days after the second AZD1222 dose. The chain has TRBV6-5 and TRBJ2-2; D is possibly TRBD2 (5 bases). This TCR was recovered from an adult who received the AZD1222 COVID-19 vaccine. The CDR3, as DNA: TGTGCCGCGGGTGGGGCGAACACCGGGGAGCTGTTTTTT. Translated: CAAGGANTGELFF.